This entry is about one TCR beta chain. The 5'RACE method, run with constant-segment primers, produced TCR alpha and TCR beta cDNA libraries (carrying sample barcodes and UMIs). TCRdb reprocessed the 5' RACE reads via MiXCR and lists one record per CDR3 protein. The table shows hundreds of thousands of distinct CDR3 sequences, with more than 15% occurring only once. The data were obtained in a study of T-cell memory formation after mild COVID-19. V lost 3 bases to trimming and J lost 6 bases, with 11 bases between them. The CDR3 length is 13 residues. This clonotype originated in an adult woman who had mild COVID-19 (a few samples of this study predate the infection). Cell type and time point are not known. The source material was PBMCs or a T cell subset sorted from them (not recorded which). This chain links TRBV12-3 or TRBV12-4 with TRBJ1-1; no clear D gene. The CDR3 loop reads CASSLREDSEAFF. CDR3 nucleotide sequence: TGTGCCAGCAGTTTGAGGGAGGACTCTGAAGCTTTCTTT.